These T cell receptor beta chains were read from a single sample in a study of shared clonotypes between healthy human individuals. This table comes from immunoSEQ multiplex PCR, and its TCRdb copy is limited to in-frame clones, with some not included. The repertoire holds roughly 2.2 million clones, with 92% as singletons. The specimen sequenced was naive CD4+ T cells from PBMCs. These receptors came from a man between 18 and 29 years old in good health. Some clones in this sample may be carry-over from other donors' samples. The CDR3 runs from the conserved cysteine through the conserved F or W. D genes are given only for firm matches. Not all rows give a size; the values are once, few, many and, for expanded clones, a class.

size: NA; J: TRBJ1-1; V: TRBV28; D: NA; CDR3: CASSSMRREAFF; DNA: TGTGCCAGCAGTTCAATGAGGAGGGAGGCTTTCTTT
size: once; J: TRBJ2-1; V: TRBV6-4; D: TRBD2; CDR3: CASSDFQDSGGYNEQFF; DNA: TGTGCCAGCAGTGACTTCCAGGATAGCGGGGGGTACAATGAGCAGTTCTTC
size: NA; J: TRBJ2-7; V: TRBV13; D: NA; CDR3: CASSKLTGGTMSYEQYF; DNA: TGTGCCAGCAGCAAGCTAACCGGGGGGACAATGTCCTACGAGCAGTACTTC
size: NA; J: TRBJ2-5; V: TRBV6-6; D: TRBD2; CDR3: CASSYGLAGSGETQYF; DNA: TGTGCCAGCAGTTACGGGCTAGCGGGGAGCGGAGAGACCCAGTACTTC
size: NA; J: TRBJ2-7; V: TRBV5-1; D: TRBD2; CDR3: CASSTGLAGVRAYEQYF; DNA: TGCGCCAGCAGCACAGGACTAGCGGGAGTTAGGGCCTACGAGCAGTACTTC
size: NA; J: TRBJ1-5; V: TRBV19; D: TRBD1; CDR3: CASHPDRDNQPQHF; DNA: TGTGCCAGTCACCCGGACAGGGACAATCAGCCCCAGCATTTT
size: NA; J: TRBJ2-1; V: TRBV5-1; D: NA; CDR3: CASSRGPAYNEQFF; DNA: TGCGCCAGCAGCCGAGGGCCCGCCTACAATGAGCAGTTCTTC
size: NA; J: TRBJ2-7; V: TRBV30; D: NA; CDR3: CAWSVQLGVGEQYF; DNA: TGTGCCTGGAGTGTACAACTTGGGGTGGGCGAGCAGTACTTC
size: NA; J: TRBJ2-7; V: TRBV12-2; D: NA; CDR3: CASRLNEQYF; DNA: TGTGCAAGTCGCTTAAACGAGCAGTACTTC
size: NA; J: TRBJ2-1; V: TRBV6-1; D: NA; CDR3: CASRTRPGSYNEQFF; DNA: TGTGCCAGCCGAACTAGGCCAGGCTCCTACAATGAGCAGTTCTTC
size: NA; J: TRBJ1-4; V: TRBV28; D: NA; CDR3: CASSLGQGSEKLFF; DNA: TGTGCCAGCAGTTTGGGGCAGGGGTCTGAAAAACTGTTTTTT
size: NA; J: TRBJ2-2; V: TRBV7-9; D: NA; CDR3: CASSLDSARSGELFF; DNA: TGTGCCAGCAGCTTAGATAGCGCCCGATCCGGGGAGCTGTTTTTT
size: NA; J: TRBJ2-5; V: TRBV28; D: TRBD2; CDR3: CASSIAGGETQYF; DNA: TGTGCCAGCAGTATAGCGGGAGGAGAGACCCAGTACTTC
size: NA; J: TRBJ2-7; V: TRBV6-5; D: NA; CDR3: CASGAEAYEQYF; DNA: TGTGCCAGCGGGGCGGAGGCCTACGAGCAGTACTTC
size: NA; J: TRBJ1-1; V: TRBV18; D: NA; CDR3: CASSPLDGAGDTEAFF; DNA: TGTGCCAGCTCACCTTTGGATGGGGCAGGGGACACTGAAGCTTTCTTT
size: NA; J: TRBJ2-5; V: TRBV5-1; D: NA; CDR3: CASSLARVGQETQYF; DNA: TGCGCCAGCAGCTTGGCCCGGGTGGGCCAAGAGACCCAGTACTTC
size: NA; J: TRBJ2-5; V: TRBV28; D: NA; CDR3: CASSLSLGASPETQYF; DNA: TGTGCCAGCAGTTTATCCCTTGGAGCGTCCCCAGAGACCCAGTACTTC